This TCR beta chain was recorded in a study of T cell changes during pregnancy in multiple sclerosis (dated by TCRdb to the late 2010s). Notes on the research overall: Changes in the T cell repertoire over the course of pregnancy were examined in this study in women with multiple sclerosis.

Libraries were prepared through the immunoSEQ multiplex PCR assay. TCRdb limited this immuneACCESS table to in-frame rearrangements with V and J called. A share of clones is missing; checked studies link under half to unresolved V genes, and the rest is unexplained. Here the sample has roughly 100,000 clones; around 91% occur a single time. The top ten clones comprise more than 0.85% of the sample. The CDR3 runs 14 amino acids, cysteine and phenylalanine included. The kept DNA is CDR3 alone, 42 bases in frame from the first base. The V and J ends are trimmed by 2 bases and 3 bases, leaving 11 bases between them. CDR1 SGHKS and CDR2 YYEKEE are derived from the germline V gene (reference sequence). As for this clone: This clone's antigen is unknown. No much larger clone is present one base from it, and per-base qualities are unavailable.

The rearranged segments are TRBV5-5 and TRBJ1-1, with the D gene call left open. The sample was peripheral blood, taken after pregnancy. The sequence derives from a female donor with multiple sclerosis, enrolled in a pregnancy study. This receptor has the CDR3 CASSFRAPDTEAFF. The nucleotides are TGTGCCAGCAGCTTCCGAGCGCCTGACACTGAAGCTTTCTTT.